The entry below describes one T cell receptor beta chain. Its antigen remains unknown. Repertoires were generated with immunoSEQ multiplex PCR, while TCRdb's copy carries only in-frame clones and drops some. The table has roughly 2.2 million clones, over 90% seen once. The CDR3 has 16 residues. From germline, CDR1 is SGHTA and CDR2 FQGNSA. J lost 4 bases, V lost 5 bases, and 4 bases had no gene match. The data were taken from a study of shared clonotypes between healthy human individuals. Looking at the study overall: CD8 memory received one plate per donor, CD8 naive two, CD4 memory three and CD4 naive three. Study findings and constraints: Larger estimated richness was generally recorded for naive subsets relative to memory subsets. The four-donor shared clonotypes exceeded non-shared clonotypes in generation probability, with non-shared ones scoring lower. Of the naive CD4 clonotypes, about 5.4% were shared across a few donors.

The J gene is TRBJ2-2, the V gene TRBV7-2, with TRBD2 identical over 13 bases. Sequencing was carried out using naive CD4+ T cells from PBMCs. As for subset: CD45RA+ positively selected. The TCR comes from a man aged 18 to 29 in good health. Some clones in this sample may be carry-over from other donors' samples. CDR3 amino acids: CASSLRTSGGTGELFF. The CDR3 nucleotides read TGTGCCAGCAGCCTCCGGACTAGCGGGGGCACCGGGGAGCTGTTTTTT.